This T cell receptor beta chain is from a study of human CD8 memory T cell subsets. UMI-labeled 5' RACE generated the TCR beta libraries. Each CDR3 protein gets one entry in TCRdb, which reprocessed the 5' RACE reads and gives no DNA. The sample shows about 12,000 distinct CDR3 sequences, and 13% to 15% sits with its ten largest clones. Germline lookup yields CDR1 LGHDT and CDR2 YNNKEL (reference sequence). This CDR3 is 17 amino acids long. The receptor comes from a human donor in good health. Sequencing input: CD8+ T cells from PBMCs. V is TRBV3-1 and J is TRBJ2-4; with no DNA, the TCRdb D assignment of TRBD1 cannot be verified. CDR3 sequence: CASSQDWGGLAKNIQYF.